This T cell receptor (beta chain) appears in the sequencing data of a study of breast tumors, draining lymph nodes, adjacent tissues (dated by TCRdb to the mid-2010s). Regarding the complete study: TCR beta repertoires were compared across tumor, adjacent nontumor tissue and axillary lymph nodes obtained from breast cancer patients. The study aimed to assess the relationships and possible T-cell exchange between tumor, surrounding tissue and draining lymph node repertoires in human breast cancer. Study-wide findings and limitations: The study presented the conclusion that tumor T cells originate in lymph nodes as consistent with a hypothesis, not as something directly demonstrated. The data were considered consistent with the idea that most tumor T cells come from the lymph node and then expand in tumor tissue. T-cell repertoire diversity in tumors was found to be lower than in lymph nodes but higher than in nontumor tissue, and preferential V and J gene usage was observed. The similarity between tumor and nontumor tissue repertoires was significantly greater in luminal-like breast cancer than in basal-like breast cancer.

Lymph node samples were obtained from the axillary draining lymph nodes of breast cancer patients. The run used an Illumina HiSeq 2000. TCR beta chain libraries were generated through multiplex PCR amplification. High-throughput sequencing was used to analyze the amplified TCR beta chain products. The public sequencing data were trimmed at Q25 with fastp and processed into clonotypes with MiXCR by TCRdb, which kept only in-frame beta chains. Each entry merges the rows of one CDR3 protein and shows their most common DNA and genes. The sample data list about 180,000 distinct CDR3 sequences, and approximately 30% of these were observed just once. Approximately 4.3% of the sample lies in the top ten. In this sample, this clonotype turned up many times. Its binding antigen is unknown. It has no much larger one-base neighbor in the sample; base qualities were not kept. The CDR3 goes from the cysteine to the phenylalanine over 16 residues. Solely the CDR3 DNA is kept, with 48 bases framed from the first base. The CDR1 and CDR2 encoded by the germline V gene are SGHTA and FQGTGA. V is pruned by 0 bases and J by 5 bases, leaving 4 bases of the junction without a gene match.

Sequencing used axillary lymph node tissue. The clonotype comes from a female donor with breast cancer. Some clones in this sample may be carry-over from other donors' samples. The rearranged chain carries TRBV7-3 and TRBJ2-5, and 12 junction bases match TRBD1. The nucleotide sequence is TGTGCCAGCAGCTTAACGGGAGGGACAGGGGGCGAGACCCAGTACTTC. The resulting protein is CASSLTGGTGGETQYF.